This entry lists 14 T cell receptor beta chains sequenced from one sample in a study of shared T cell receptors in the human thymus. Clones were sequenced by immunoSEQ multiplex PCR, and TCRdb holds only the in-frame ones, with some missing. The sample consists of under 450,000 clones, 95% of them appearing once. Material for sequencing was thymocytes. These TCRs come from a human donor.

The chain recombines TRBV6-4 with TRBJ1-1; possibly TRBD1 for D (6 bases). The V end lost 7 bases, the J end lost 1 base, and 13 bases lay between the germline ends. This CDR3 region has 14 residues. Germline V CDR1 and CDR2: MRHNA, SNTAGT. The chain's CDR3 is CASIKTGQNTEAFF. The DNA of the CDR3 is TGTGCCAGCATTAAGACAGGACAGAACACTGAAGCTTTCTTT.

The V and J genes are TRBV30 and TRBJ2-3; D gene ambiguous. The V and J ends lost 2 bases and 2 bases respectively, with 5 bases between them. Germline CDR1 and CDR2: GTSNPN and SVGIG (reference sequence). The CDR3 has 12 residues. This CDR3 is CAWSINTDTQYF. As DNA, the CDR3 is TGTGCCTGGAGTATTAACACAGATACGCAGTATTTT.

The gene calls are TRBV6-6 and TRBJ2-1; D uncertain. CDR3 length equals 11 residues. The germline V and J ends were trimmed by 2 bases and 6 bases, with 2 bases remaining between them. Germline lookup yields CDR1 MNHNY and CDR2 SVGAGI (reference sequence). Here the CDR3 DNA reads TGTGCCAGCAGTTACGGCAATGAGCAGTTCTTC. This sequence encodes CASSYGNEQFF.

This rearrangement joins TRBV11-3 to TRBJ2-7, with TRBD1 matching over 11 bases. CDR1 SGHNT and CDR2 YENEEA come from the germline V gene. The CDR3 loop spans 17 amino acids. V lost 5 bases and J lost 1; bases outside the gene matches: 10. The CDR3: CASSLTAGTGGSYEQYF. Written as DNA, the CDR3 is TGTGCCAGCAGCCTTACGGCCGGGACAGGGGGGTCCTACGAGCAGTACTTC.

This clone is a singleton in its sample. The chain couples TRBV10-2 to TRBJ1-4; D is unclear. Germline V gives CDR1 WSHSY, CDR2 SAAADI. This CDR3 region has 11 residues. V shed 10 bases and J shed 7 bases, with 10 bases lying between them. CDR3 in amino acids: CATEAGEKLFF. The DNA of the CDR3 is TGCGCCACCGAGGCGGGTGAAAAACTGTTTTTT.

J is TRBJ2-7 and V is TRBV27; a possible D gene is TRBD1 (6 bases). The CDR3 is 17 amino acids. The V gene lost 4 bases and the J gene lost 2 bases, with 21 bases spanning the gap. CDR1 MNHEY and CDR2 SMNVEV come from the germline V gene (reference sequence). The CDR3 nucleotides are TGTGCCAGCAGTTCGGACCCCGAGGGGGACGGACCCTACGAGCAGTACTTC. It specifies CASSSDPEGDGPYEQYF.

The chain carries TRBV10-3 and TRBJ1-4; a possible D gene is TRBD1 (6 bases). Trimming took off 1 base at V and 0 bases at J, with 15 bases between the two ends. Germline V gives CDR1 ENHRY, CDR2 SYGVKD. CDR3 length equals 18 residues. CDR3 in DNA: TGTGCCATCAGTGAGTACGAAACTTGGACAGCAACTAATGAAAAACTGTTTTTT. Translating gives CAISEYETWTATNEKLFF.

V and J are TRBV5-1 and TRBJ2-3; 9 bases line up with TRBD2. V gave up 2 bases and J gave up 0 bases; unmatched junction bases: 10. CDR3 length equals 18 residues. The germline V gene encodes CDR1 SGHRS and CDR2 YFSETQ. Here the CDR3 DNA reads TGCGCCAGCAGCTTTCGAGCGGGAGGCCCGTTGAGCACAGATACGCAGTATTTT. Its translation: CASSFRAGGPLSTDTQYF.

The V call is TRBV4-1, the J call TRBJ2-7; D is possibly TRBD2 (6 bases). This CDR3 has 16 residues. The ends were cut back, 3 bases at V and 6 bases at J, with 21 bases in the middle. CDR1 MGHRA and CDR2 YSYEKL come from the germline V gene. The CDR3 here is CASSHRRGGAISEQYF. CDR3 coding DNA: TGCGCCAGCAGCCACCGACGAGGAGGGGCAATCAGCGAGCAGTACTTC.

The gene calls are TRBV7-9 and TRBJ2-7; 8 bases are a match to TRBD2. CDR1 SEHNR and CDR2 FQNEAQ come from the germline V gene (reference sequence). The V and J ends lost 2 bases and 4 bases, in that order; junction bases with no gene match: 4. The CDR3 totals 14 residues. The CDR3: CASSLQLAGYEQYF. The CDR3 DNA reads as TGTGCCAGCAGCTTACAATTAGCGGGGTACGAGCAGTACTTC.

The chain uses TRBV2 and TRBJ2-7; D possibly corresponds to TRBD2 (6 bases). The CDR3 extends over 11 amino acids. Looked up from germline, CDR1 is SNHLY and CDR2 is FYNNEI. V gave up 6 bases and J gave up 3 bases, with 6 bases separating them. The CDR3 is CASRRDYEQYF. The CDR3 nucleotides are TGTGCCAGCAGGCGGGACTACGAGCAGTACTTC.

The genes are TRBV15 and TRBJ1-6; 10 bases are shared with TRBD1. CDR1 is LNHNV and CDR2 is YYDKDF in the germline V gene (reference sequence). CDR3 length: 16 residues. Losses at the gene ends were 1 base for V and 7 bases for J; bases not matched to a gene: 4. The CDR3 protein is CATSRVLGQGNSPLHF. DNA for the CDR3: TGTGCCACCAGCAGAGTCTTGGGACAGGGGAATTCACCCCTCCACTTT.

V usage is TRBV2 and J usage is TRBJ2-2; a weak D match, TRBD2 (6 bases). Germline CDR1 is SNHLY and CDR2 is FYNNEI. V was trimmed by 2 bases and J by 3 bases, leaving 10 bases between them. The CDR3 has 15 amino acids. In nucleotides, the CDR3 is TGTGCCAGCAGTGAAATCCCGGGAGACACCGGGGAGCTGTTTTTT. This sequence encodes CASSEIPGDTGELFF.

V and J are TRBV27 and TRBJ2-5, with D perhaps TRBD1 or TRBD2 (5 bases each). The V and J ends lost 6 bases and 2 bases respectively, with 19 bases between them. The CDR3 spans 16 residues. The germline CDR1 and CDR2 sequences are MNHEY and SMNVEV (reference sequence). This CDR3 is CASRKSGRWGQETQYF. The CDR3 DNA follows: TGTGCCAGCAGAAAAAGTGGGCGGTGGGGGCAAGAGACCCAGTACTTC.